Shown below are 20 T cell receptor beta chains from a single sample sequenced in a study of response to subunit inactivated influenza vaccine. TCRdb re-analysed the RT-PCR reads in MiXCR, keeping a single row per CDR3 protein. The sample shows under 550,000 distinct CDR3 sequences, 6.5% to 8% of them seen only once. The input for sequencing was PBMCs from blood, taken around 25 months after vaccination. These receptor sequences come from a man between 50 and 75 years old who received an inactivated influenza vaccine.

The CDR3 region is CASSLLSGVADTQYF. The CDR3 DNA is TGTGCCAGCAGCCTACTTTCTGGGGTGGCAGATACGCAGTATTTT. This chain links TRBV7-9 with TRBJ2-3; no firm D call. The germline gives CDR1 SEHNR, CDR2 FQNEAQ (reference sequence). This CDR3 has 15 residues. The V end lost 5 bases, the J end lost 4 bases, and 16 bases lay between the germline ends. Full variable domain (remainder filled in from reference TRBV7-9 and TRBJ2-3): DTGVSQNPRHKITKRGQNVTFRCDPISEHNRLYWYRQTLGQGPEFLTYFQNEAQLEKSRLLSDRFSAERPKGSFSTLEIQRTEQGDSAMYLCASSLLSGVADTQYFGPGTRLTVL.

A note on this clonotype: A much more abundant neighbour one base away suggests this may be a read error. This sequence joins TRBV7-9 and TRBJ2-1; TRBD2 aligns across 7 bases. This CDR3 contains 16 residues. V shed 4 bases and J 1 base; nucleotides not matched to a gene: 7. Germline V gene sequence: CDR1 SEHNR, CDR2 FQNEAQ (reference sequence). The DNA of the CDR3 is TGTGCCAGCAGCTCAAGGTCTAGCGGATCCTACAATGAGCAGTTCTTC. It encodes CASSSRSSGSYNEQFF.

In this sample, this clonotype turned up a few times. For the CDR3, the DNA is TGCAGCGTTGAACCGACGGGGGGGCTAGACAATGAGCAGTTCTTC. Encoded protein: CSVEPTGGLDNEQFF. The rearrangement links TRBV29-1 to TRBJ2-1; 8 bases map to TRBD2. The CDR3 runs to 15 residues. Looked up from germline, CDR1 is SQVTM and CDR2 is ANQGSEA. Trimming at V came to 2 bases and at J to 5 bases, leaving 8 bases not matched to a gene.

This chain uses TRBV7-6 with TRBJ2-7; 8 bases align to TRBD1. The germline CDR1 and CDR2 sequences are SGHVS and FNYEAQ. With 2 bases clipped from V and 5 bases from J, the junction kept 8 bases outside the gene matches. The CDR3 consists of 15 residues. Here the CDR3 reads CASSLPDRGYDEQYF. In DNA form, the CDR3 reads TGTGCCAGCAGCTTACCTGACAGGGGATACGACGAGCAGTACTTC.

This clonotype was counted a single time. The chain links TRBV28 to TRBJ1-6; D is unresolved. The CDR3 sequence is 19 residues long. The V end lost 3 bases, the J end lost 9 bases, and 27 bases lay between the germline ends. Germline values: CDR1 MDHEN, CDR2 SYDVKM. The CDR3 is CASSFRVAAEPYMSSPLHF. CDR3 bases: TGTGCCAGCAGTTTTCGGGTGGCGGCAGAACCTTATATGAGTTCACCCCTCCACTTT.

This clonotype was detected a few times. The gene calls are TRBV29-1 and TRBJ2-7, with 9 bases identical to TRBD1. The germline V gene has CDR1 SQVTM and CDR2 ANQGSEA. J was trimmed by 3 bases and V by 5 bases; bases with no gene match: 5. The CDR3 spans 13 residues. The DNA for the CDR3 is TGCAGCGTTTGGACAGGGGAGAACTACGAGCAGTACTTC. It yields the protein CSVWTGENYEQYF.

The V call is TRBV28, the J call TRBJ1-5; D unclear. The length of the CDR3 is 12 residues. Germline V lookup: CDR1 MDHEN, CDR2 SYDVKM. Trimming removed 6 bases from V and 7 bases from J, with 10 bases in between. CDR3: CASSPFMQPQHF. CDR3 bases: TGTGCCAGCAGCCCGTTCATGCAGCCCCAGCATTTT.

In this sample, this clonotype turned up many times. V gene TRBV5-1 combines with J gene TRBJ1-1, with D uncertain. The CDR3 runs 14 residues. CDR1 and CDR2 (germline): SGHRS, YFSETQ. Trimming took off 0 bases at V and 7 bases at J, with 13 bases between the two ends. CDR3 region: CASSLVYLGSEAFF. The CDR3 DNA is TGCGCCAGCAGCTTGGTTTATCTCGGGAGTGAAGCTTTCTTT.

This clonotype showed up just a few times. The V gene is TRBV5-5, the J gene TRBJ1-1, with 9 bases that match TRBD1. In germline, CDR1 is SGHKS, CDR2 YYEKEE (reference sequence). The CDR3 runs 16 residues. With V trimmed by 4 bases and J by 0 bases, 7 bases remained unmatched. As DNA, the CDR3 is TGTGCCAGCAGCATAACCGGGACAGGGATGAACACTGAAGCTTTCTTT. As protein: CASSITGTGMNTEAFF.

This clonotype was seen more than once but under ten times. This rearrangement joins TRBV29-1 to TRBJ2-1; maybe TRBD2 (6 bases). This CDR3 contains 14 residues. Trimming shortened V by 5 bases and J by 10 bases, and 21 bases separated the two germline ends. The germline V gene encodes CDR1 SQVTM and CDR2 ANQGSEA. CDR3 loop: CSVREGGGFTEQFF. CDR3 nucleotide sequence: TGCAGCGTTAGAGAGGGAGGCGGATTCACAGAGCAGTTCTTC.

With regard to this clonotype: A much larger clone lies a single base off, so this may be a read error. The chain uses TRBV12-3 or TRBV12-4 and TRBJ2-2; D gene unclear. Trimming took 6 bases from V and 1 from J, leaving 3 bases between them. This CDR3 comprises 12 residues. CDR3 region: CASRQNTGELFF. For the CDR3, the DNA is TGTGCCAGCAGACAGAACACCGGGGAGCTGTTTTTT.

The V and J genes are TRBV28 and TRBJ1-5; 8 bases line up with TRBD1. Germline loops: CDR1 MDHEN, CDR2 SYDVKM. The CDR3 is 15 amino acids. The trim removed 6 bases at V and 1 base at J, leaving 5 bases unmatched. The CDR3 sequence is CASSNRGSSNQPQHF. Written as DNA, the CDR3 is TGTGCCAGCAGCAACAGGGGGAGCAGCAATCAGCCCCAGCATTTT.

This clonotype was counted a few times. The gene calls are TRBV7-9 and TRBJ1-4; D is unresolved. CDR3 size: 16 residues. V gave up 3 bases and J gave up 7 bases, with 18 bases separating them. Germline CDR1 and CDR2: SEHNR and FQNEAQ (reference sequence). CDR3: CASSFQPRDTGEKLFF. The CDR3 DNA reads TGTGCCAGCAGCTTTCAACCCCGGGATACGGGTGAAAAACTGTTTTTT.

This sequence joins TRBV7-9 and TRBJ1-4; perhaps TRBD1 as D (6 bases). The CDR3 contains 15 residues. Deletions cut 5 bases from V and 0 bases from J, with 10 bases between. Germline V lookup: CDR1 SEHNR, CDR2 FQNEAQ (reference sequence). The CDR3 sequence is CASSAQGTTNEKLFF. The CDR3 coding sequence is TGTGCCAGCAGCGCCCAGGGGACAACTAATGAAAAACTGTTTTTT.

CDR3 amino acids: CASSFYLYEQYF. CDR3 bases: TGTGCCAGCAGCTTTTACCTTTACGAGCAGTACTTC. The chain employs TRBV7-9 and TRBJ2-7; D gene uncertain. The V and J ends lost 3 bases and 4 bases respectively, with 7 bases between them. CDR3 length: 12 residues. Germline-derived CDR1 and CDR2 are SEHNR and FQNEAQ (reference sequence).

In this sample, this clonotype turned up many times. The rearrangement links TRBV6-8 to TRBJ2-3; TRBD1 is a possible D gene (6 bases). This CDR3 comprises 12 residues. Trimming cost V 6 bases and J 6 bases, with 10 bases left between them. Germline assignment: CDR1 MNHGY and CDR2 SAAAGT. CDR3 amino acids: CASRKTGDTQYF. CDR3 bases: TGTGCCAGCAGGAAAACAGGGGATACGCAGTATTTT.

This chain connects TRBV7-2 to TRBJ2-2; 9 nucleotides align to TRBD1. The germline V gene encodes CDR1 SGHTA and CDR2 FQGNSA. There are 17 residues in the CDR3. J lost 4 bases, V lost 6 bases, and 12 bases had no gene match. CDR3 nucleotide sequence: TGTGCCAGCAGACACACAGGGGGCAGCCGTTCCACCGGGGAGCTGTTTTTT. This gives the protein CASRHTGGSRSTGELFF.

The genes are TRBV5-1 and TRBJ2-5; 8 bases align to TRBD1. J lost 6 bases, V lost 4 bases, and 8 bases had no gene match. The CDR3 is 14 residues long. The germline CDR1 and CDR2 sequences are SGHRS and YFSETQ. The CDR3 region is CASSIGQGGQTQYF. The CDR3 coding sequence is TGCGCCAGCAGCATAGGACAGGGAGGACAGACCCAGTACTTC.

This clonotype was seen only a few times. The chain has TRBV5-1 and TRBJ2-1; D is undetermined. Germline assignment: CDR1 SGHRS and CDR2 YFSETQ. This CDR3 is built from 15 residues. Trimming took 6 bases from V and 5 from J, leaving 18 bases between them. The CDR3 protein is CASIKVPGSNNEQFF. DNA for the CDR3: TGCGCCAGCATCAAGGTTCCGGGTAGCAACAATGAGCAGTTCTTC.

Here the CDR3 reads CASRAGQSNQPQHF. Written as DNA, the CDR3 is TGTGCCAGCAGGGCCGGTCAGAGCAATCAGCCCCAGCATTTT. The rearrangement joins TRBV28 to TRBJ1-5, with D unresolved. This CDR3 has 14 residues. V lost 6 bases and J 1 base, leaving 10 bases between the germline ends. Germline V gene sequence: CDR1 MDHEN, CDR2 SYDVKM. The variable domain in full, with the rest retrieved from reference TRBV28 and TRBJ1-5, is DVKVTQSSRYLVKRTGEKVFLECVQDMDHENMFWYRQDPGLGLRLIYFSYDVKMKEKGDIPEGYSVSREKKERFSLILESASTNQTSMYLCASRAGQSNQPQHFGDGTRLSIL.